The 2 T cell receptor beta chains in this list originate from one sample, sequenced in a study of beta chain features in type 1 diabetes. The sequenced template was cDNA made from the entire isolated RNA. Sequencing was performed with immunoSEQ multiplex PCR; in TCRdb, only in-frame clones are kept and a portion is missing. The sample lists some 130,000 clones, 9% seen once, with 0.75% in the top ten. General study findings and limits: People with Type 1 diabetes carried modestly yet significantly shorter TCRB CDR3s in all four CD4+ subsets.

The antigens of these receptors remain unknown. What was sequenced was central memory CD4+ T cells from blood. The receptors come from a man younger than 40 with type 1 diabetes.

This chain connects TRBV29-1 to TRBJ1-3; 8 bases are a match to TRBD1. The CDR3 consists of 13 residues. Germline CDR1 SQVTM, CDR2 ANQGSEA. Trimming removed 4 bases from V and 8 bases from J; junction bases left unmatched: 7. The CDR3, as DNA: TGCAGCGTTGCAACAGGGGGGCATGACACCATATATTTT. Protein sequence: CSVATGGHDTIYF. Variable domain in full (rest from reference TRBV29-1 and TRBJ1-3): SAVISQKPSRDICQRGTSLTIQCQVDSQVTMMFWYRQQPGQSLTLIATANQGSEATYESGFVIDKFPISRPNLTFSTLTVSNMSPEDSSIYLCSVATGGHDTIYFGEGSWLTVV.

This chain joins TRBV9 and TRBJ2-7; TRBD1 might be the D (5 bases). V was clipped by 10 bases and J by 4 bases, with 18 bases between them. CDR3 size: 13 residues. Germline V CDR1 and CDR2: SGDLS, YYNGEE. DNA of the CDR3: TGTGCCGGGAAGACAGAATGCGTATACGAGCAGTACTTC. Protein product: CAGKTECVYEQYF. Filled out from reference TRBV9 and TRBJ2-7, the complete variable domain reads DSGVTQTPKHLITATGQRVTLRCSPRSGDLSVYWYQQSLDQGLQFLIQYYNGEERAKGNILERFSAQQFPDLHSELNLSSLELGDSALYFCAGKTECVYEQYFGPGTRLTVT.